This T cell receptor (beta chain) was identified during a study of T cell responses to AZD1222 COVID-19 vaccine. Study-wide points: The span of vaccine-associated CD4 TCRs extended across spike, with dominance at 160-218 and 743-854. Following two doses of AZD1222, Spike-specific TCR breadth and depth rose. Females made up more of the donors, who were largely white British, and clonal diversity may have come out too low.

In the case of this clone: Antigen unknown.

The germline V gene encodes CDR1 SGHTA and CDR2 FQGNSA. The ends were cut back, 3 bases at V and 6 bases at J, with 15 bases in the middle. The CDR3 extends over 15 amino acids. Generated by immunoSEQ multiplex PCR, the TCRdb table keeps only in-frame clones and is missing some. The sample comprises 120,000 to 150,000 clones, roughly 88% of which are singletons, and less than 15% rests with the top ten. This clonotype originated in an adult in good health. This chain uses TRBV7-2 with TRBJ1-5; TRBD1 might be the D (6 bases). The sample here was peripheral blood, taken on day 0 of AZD1222 vaccination. In DNA, the CDR3 is TGTGCCAGCAGCTTCGGGGGGGCGCTGGGTCAGCCCCAGCATTTT. Protein sequence: CASSFGGALGQPQHF.